This T cell receptor beta chain was documented in a study of blood T cell repertoires in COVID-19 (dated by TCRdb to 2020 to 2022). Background for the entire study: Collaborator samples came from the United States, Italy and Spain and covered acute and convalescent phases of COVID-19. The material from the prospective study consisted of cDNA or gDNA derived from T cells, B-cell-depleted T cells, or PBMCs. Deeply sampled blood TCRbeta repertoires from subjects exposed to, actively infected with, or recovered from COVID-19 were included in the dataset. The repertoires were released in a freely available public database meant as a resource for research on the immune response to SARS-CoV-2. Samples came from the ongoing ImmuneRACE study (first 160 participants) plus 1,254 subjects from 6 global collaborators. Sample metadata almost always included a de-identified subject ID, COVID-19 status, age in years and sex. HLA class I and class II types, where available, came from metadata supplied by the sample provider rather than from assay-based typing.

One collaborating source in Seattle enrolled patients while the patients were actively infected and followed the patients over time throughout the course of disease. The collaborating institutions used their own protocols to collect whole blood in K2EDTA tubes. For TCRbeta analysis, collaborator samples were shipped as frozen whole blood, as isolated PBMCs, or as DNA extracted from either sample type. Points the paper makes about the study in general: How much clinical and demographic metadata was included differed by source and by participant, and the metadata was provided uncurated.

Note on this clone: Its antigen remains undetermined. Within one base of it there is no much larger clone, and no base qualities were kept.

TCRbeta CDR3 regions were amplified from genomic DNA using the immunoSEQ Assay, a bias-controlled multiplex PCR. On the study's bioinformatics: Within the assay, amplification of reference gene primers was used to estimate how many nucleated cells each sample contained. To quantify the absolute abundance of each unique TCRbeta CDR3 rearrangement, sequence reads were collapsed and filtered. Productive Simpson clonality was computed per sample as the square root of Simpson's diversity index over productive rearrangements. The table comes from immuneACCESS by way of TCRdb, which keeps in-frame sequences with V and J called. Part of the clones is missing from these tables; in studies checked, under half for an unresolved V gene and the rest for unknown reasons. That table furnishes V, J and clone size, whereas the DNA furnished D and trimming. This sample holds 150,000 or so clones; about 85% were observed only once. The ten most abundant clones make up 0.63% of the sample.

Trimming removed 6 bases from V and 2 bases from J; the gene matches leave 7 bases unexplained. The germline V gene encodes CDR1 MNHEY and CDR2 SMNVEV (reference sequence). The CDR3 covers 15 residues, taking in both the cysteine and the phenylalanine. Of the read, only the CDR3 DNA is kept; its 45 bases are in frame from base 1. This clonotype was obtained from a man in his sixties with COVID-19, enrolled during active disease. This chain joins TRBV27 to TRBJ1-2; TRBD1 matches 9 bases in the middle. Sequencing input: peripheral blood. The CDR3 region has the sequence CASSPGQGRNYGYTF. The bases read TGTGCCAGCAGCCCGGGACAGGGAAGAAACTATGGCTACACCTTC.